One and the same sample provided the 18 T cell receptor beta chains below, sequenced in a study of T-cell reconstitution after alpha-beta-depleted transplantation in children. Unique molecular identifiers were used in preparing the TCRbeta library. TCRdb independently ran MiXCR on the PCR reads; one entry per CDR3 protein. The table has roughly 500,000 distinct CDR3 sequences, approximately 12% seen once. The specimen comprised PBMCs from the stem cell graft donor, sampled from the stem cell graft. The receptors originated from a human donor who donated a stem cell graft to a child with combined immunodeficiency.

This clonotype turned up a few times. The genes are TRBV7-2 and TRBJ2-1, with TRBD1 identical over 7 bases. Germline V lookup: CDR1 SGHTA, CDR2 FQGNSA. V was clipped by 2 bases and J by 3 bases; unmatched bases: 4. The CDR3 contains 15 residues. Here the CDR3 reads CASSLPGTDYNEQFF. The CDR3 nucleotides read TGTGCCAGCAGCTTACCCGGGACAGACTACAATGAGCAGTTCTTC.

This clonotype was detected only a few times. The chain uses TRBV4-2 and TRBJ2-5; tentative D call: TRBD1 (7 bases). Deletions cut 3 bases from V and 5 bases from J, with 13 bases between. This CDR3 region has 14 residues. Germline V CDR1 and CDR2: LGHNA, YNFKEQ. CDR3: CASSHRGTAETQYF. The CDR3 DNA reads as TGTGCCAGCAGCCACCGCGGGACAGCGGAGACCCAGTACTTC.

The chain has TRBV9 and TRBJ2-3, with 7 bases lining up with TRBD2. CDR1 is SGDLS and CDR2 is YYNGEE in the germline V gene. CDR3 length: 16 residues. V shed 4 bases, J shed 2 bases, and the junction held 10 bases outside the gene matches. DNA for the CDR3: TGTGCCAGCAGCTCCCTCGGGACTAAAACCACAGATACGCAGTATTTT. Amino acids: CASSSLGTKTTDTQYF.

This clonotype was seen only a few times. V gene TRBV30 combines with J gene TRBJ2-5, with 7 positions matching TRBD2. The CDR3 sequence is 16 residues long. The germline CDR1 and CDR2 sequences are GTSNPN and SVGIG (reference sequence). V dropped 2 bases and J dropped 2; count of bases not matched to a gene: 11. CDR3 DNA sequence: TGTGCCTGGAGTCCCGACTTAGCGGGCCCTCAAGAGACCCAGTACTTC. Residues: CAWSPDLAGPQETQYF.

This clonotype occurred many times. J is TRBJ2-1 and V is TRBV12-3 or TRBV12-4; D not certain. The CDR3 consists of 13 residues. V lost 7 bases to trimming and J lost 8 bases, with 15 bases between them. As DNA, the CDR3 is TGTGCCAGCACCCTAGACGGCGAGGATGAGCAGTTCTTC. Protein product: CASTLDGEDEQFF.

In its sample, this clonotype was seen many times. The chain links TRBV5-1 to TRBJ1-3; the D gene is possibly TRBD1 (6 bases). Germline CDR1 reads SGHRS; CDR2 reads YFSETQ. This CDR3 spans 17 amino acids. Trimming stripped 1 base from V and 4 bases from J, with 18 bases between. This CDR3 reads CASSLSPGQSGGNTIYF. Here the CDR3 DNA reads TGCGCCAGCAGCTTGTCGCCTGGACAGAGCGGGGGAAACACCATATATTTT.

There are many counts of this clonotype. The rearrangement uses TRBV4-3 and TRBJ1-3, with 8 bases matching TRBD1. Germline V gene lookup returns CDR1 LGHNA and CDR2 YSLEER. The V segment lost 0 bases and the J segment 7 bases; nucleotides outside the gene matches: 14. This CDR3 region has 18 residues. The chain's CDR3 is CASSQDPLGQGARNTIYF. In DNA form, the CDR3 reads TGCGCCAGCAGCCAAGACCCCCTCGGACAGGGTGCTCGGAACACCATATATTTT.

The genes are TRBV5-1 and TRBJ1-1, with a weak D call TRBD1 (6 bases). Trimming removed 4 bases from V and 7 bases from J, with 14 bases in between. The CDR3 is made up of 13 amino acids. Germline V CDR1 and CDR2: SGHRS, YFSETQ. CDR3 nucleotides: TGCGCCAGCAGCACCGGACAGTGGGTTGAAGCTTTCTTT. This translates into CASSTGQWVEAFF.

CDR3 sequence reads: CASSLRGGWAQPQHF. The CDR3 nucleotides are TGTGCCAGCAGTTTAAGGGGTGGTTGGGCTCAGCCCCAGCATTTT. V usage is TRBV12-3 or TRBV12-4 and J usage is TRBJ1-5, with a tentative D call TRBD1 (5 bases). Trimming took 2 bases from V and 6 from J, leaving 14 bases between them. The CDR3 extends over 15 amino acids.

The sample holds a few counts of this clonotype. The chain combines TRBV3-1 with TRBJ2-1; weak D call: TRBD2 (5 bases). Trimming took 7 bases from V and 6 from J, leaving 10 bases between them. The CDR3 runs 12 residues. Germline V CDR1 and CDR2: LGHDT, YNNKEL (reference sequence). The CDR3 spells CASISGFNEQFF. Written as DNA, the CDR3 is TGTGCCAGCATCTCGGGGTTCAATGAGCAGTTCTTC.

At least ten counts were recorded for this clonotype. This chain uses TRBV20-1 with TRBJ2-7; D unclear. Between the trimmed V and J ends, which lost 5 bases and 9 bases, there was a span of 14 bases. CDR1 and CDR2 (germline): DFQATT, SNEGSKA (reference sequence). The CDR3 length is 11 residues. CDR3 region: CSAQTLAGQYF. The CDR3 nucleotides read TGCAGTGCTCAGACCCTTGCCGGGCAGTACTTC.

The chain has TRBV20-1 and TRBJ1-4; 7 positions match TRBD1. CDR1 is DFQATT and CDR2 is SNEGSKA in the germline V gene (reference sequence). J lost 3 bases, V lost 8 bases, and 3 bases had no gene match. The CDR3 is 12 residues long. The chain's CDR3 is CSTQGANEKLFF. CDR3 nucleotides: TGCAGTACCCAGGGGGCTAATGAAAAACTGTTTTTT.

This clonotype was picked up a small number of times. The chain combines TRBV10-3 with TRBJ1-5; D perhaps matches TRBD1 (6 bases). Trimming stripped 6 bases from V and 5 bases from J, with 14 bases between. The CDR3 runs 14 residues. Germline-derived CDR1 and CDR2 are ENHRY and SYGVKD. CDR3 in amino acids: CAIRDGTSDQPQHF. The CDR3 bases are TGTGCCATCAGGGACGGGACAAGTGATCAGCCCCAGCATTTT.

Ten or more counts support this clonotype. J is TRBJ2-5 and V is TRBV30; D remains ambiguous. CDR1 is GTSNPN and CDR2 is SVGIG in the germline V gene (reference sequence). The V and J ends lost 1 base and 1 base respectively, with 10 bases between them. The CDR3 length is 14 residues. CDR3 amino acids: CAWSEFLPQETQYF. CDR3 bases: TGTGCCTGGAGTGAATTTCTCCCCCAAGAGACCCAGTACTTC.

This clonotype came up a few times. This CDR3 is CASSTSTTDQETQYF. DNA for the CDR3: TGCGCCAGCAGCACATCGACGACGGACCAAGAGACCCAGTACTTC. This chain joins TRBV5-1 and TRBJ2-5, with D hard to call. The V gene's germline CDR1 is SGHRS and CDR2 YFSETQ. The CDR3 sequence is 15 residues long. The ends were cut back, 4 bases at V and 0 bases at J, with 13 bases in the middle.

This chain links TRBV12-3 or TRBV12-4 with TRBJ1-1; D gene uncertain. The CDR3 spans 12 residues. Trimming took off 3 bases at V and 8 bases at J, with 10 bases between the two ends. The CDR3 nucleotides read TGTGCCAGCAGTTTCGATCGGGAGGAAGCTTTCTTT. Protein sequence: CASSFDREEAFF.

This clonotype has at least ten counts. The chain recombines TRBV12-3 or TRBV12-4 with TRBJ2-7, with D hard to call. This CDR3 comprises 14 residues. The ends were cut back, 4 bases at V and 0 bases at J, with 10 bases in the middle. CDR3 amino acids: CASSSPRSSYEQYF. The CDR3 nucleotides are TGTGCCAGCAGTTCACCACGGAGCTCCTACGAGCAGTACTTC.

Only a few counts were recorded for this clonotype. The chain uses TRBV7-9 and TRBJ1-1, with TRBD1 identical over 7 bases. V lost 5 bases, J lost 1 base, and 10 bases stayed unmatched. From germline, CDR1 is SEHNR and CDR2 FQNEAQ (reference sequence). The CDR3 totals 16 residues. The CDR3 region has the DNA TGTGCCAGCAGCCGTCCCGGGACAGCTCAGAACACTGAAGCTTTCTTT. It yields the protein CASSRPGTAQNTEAFF.